The T cell receptor (beta chain) under discussion was sequenced for a study of blood T cells in healthy people across ages. Study-level background: Per two T cells, template switching captured roughly one barcoded beta molecule. Findings of the study overall: Age advanced and TCR beta diversity per million T cells fell, roughly linearly. The study lacked donor CMV status, which possibly confounded expanded clonotype changes.

Together with a sample-barcoded 5' primer, a J-beta primer mix was included in a second PCR lasting about 6 to 11 cycles. From the 5' RACE reads, TCRdb called clonotypes with MiXCR, one entry per CDR3 protein. The sample holds 650,000 to 1,000,000 distinct CDR3 sequences, around 36% seen once. The CDR3 sequence is 14 residues long. Germline CDR1 and CDR2: LGHDT and YNNKEL (reference sequence). Concerning this clonotype itself: Its antigen is unknown. The junction shows a germline mismatch at one end, possibly a read error.

V gene TRBV3-1 combines with J gene TRBJ1-6; D not resolved. The sequenced material came from blood. The receptor comes from a man younger than 35 in good health. In DNA form, the CDR3 reads TGTGCCAGTACGGGCAGCTCCTATAATCCACCCCTCCACTTT. Translated: CASTGSSYNPPLHF.